Described below is a single T cell receptor (beta chain) sequence and its context. Its antigen is unidentified. This sample was taken from a study of Graves' ophthalmopathy and Graves' hyperthyroidism. Study in general: Peripheral blood was gathered at first diagnosis, ahead of any treatment whatsoever.

The TCR beta CDR3 regions underwent amplification from RNA transcripts. RT-PCR was first run with HTBI primers, then multiplex PCR in a second round. MiXCR, applied by TCRdb to the multiplex PCR reads, yields one record per CDR3 protein. Here the sample spans approximately 640,000 distinct CDR3 sequences, roughly two fifths being singletons. Trimming removed 7 bases from V and 4 bases from J; junction bases left unmatched: 6. This CDR3 contains 13 residues. Germline CDR1 and CDR2: MGHDK and SYGVNS. General study results and limits: Blood contained most expanded thyroid clonotypes exceeding 0.001 frequency. The model forecast ophthalmopathy progression, reaching around 70% sensitivity and less than 75% specificity.

The V gene is TRBV25-1, the J gene TRBJ1-1; 7 bases align to TRBD1. The receptor was derived from an adult man with Graves' ophthalmopathy. Material for sequencing was peripheral blood. CDR3 loop: CASTGAGGTEAFF. Written as DNA, the CDR3 is TGTGCCAGCACGGGAGCAGGGGGCACTGAAGCTTTCTTT.